The 8 T cell receptor beta chains in this list originate from one sample, sequenced in a study of blood T cells in healthy people across ages. Using a J-beta primer mix together with a sample-barcoded 5' primer, a second PCR was run for roughly 6 to 11 cycles. TCRdb re-analysed the 5' RACE reads in MiXCR, keeping a single row per CDR3 protein. The table has 600,000 to 900,000 distinct CDR3 sequences, about a quarter seen once. These sequences were also reported in another study, on T cells of mothers and their children.

Material: blood. These receptors were collected from a boy aged 5-17 years in good health.

The chain combines TRBV5-1 with TRBJ2-5; the D call may be TRBD1 or TRBD2 (6 bases each). From germline, CDR1 is SGHRS and CDR2 YFSETQ. Trimming pared 1 base from V and 4 bases from J, leaving 14 bases between. The CDR3 runs to 15 residues. CDR3 amino acids: CASSLFPGAGETQYF. The CDR3 region has the DNA TGCGCCAGCAGCTTGTTTCCGGGGGCGGGAGAGACCCAGTACTTC.

This clonotype has more than one count but fewer than ten. The CDR3 coding sequence is TGTGCCAGCAGTATAAGACAGGGTCTCCACGAGCAGTACTTC. Its translation is CASSIRQGLHEQYF. V usage is TRBV28 and J usage is TRBJ2-1, with 7 bases identical to TRBD1. The J call may be in error: the DNA end matches TRBJ2-7 better. The CDR3 is made up of 14 amino acids. Germline V lookup: CDR1 MDHEN, CDR2 SYDVKM.

The chain uses TRBV11-2 and TRBJ2-1, with D possibly called TRBD1 or TRBD2 (5 bases each). CDR1 SGHAT and CDR2 FQNNGV come from the germline V gene. The CDR3 sequence is 16 residues long. Trimming pared 5 bases from V and 0 bases from J, leaving 14 bases between. Here the CDR3 reads CASSPSEGTSYNEQFF. Written as DNA, the CDR3 is TGTGCCAGCAGCCCCAGCGAAGGGACCTCCTACAATGAGCAGTTCTTC.

Only a few counts were recorded for this clonotype. The rearrangement joins TRBV4-1 to TRBJ1-2; maybe TRBD1 (5 bases). This CDR3 is built from 17 residues. V shed 3 bases and J shed 2 bases, with 19 bases lying between them. Germline values: CDR1 MGHRA, CDR2 YSYEKL. The CDR3 loop reads CASSHQGGGRGNYGYTF. DNA of the CDR3: TGCGCCAGCAGCCATCAAGGTGGGGGACGGGGGAACTATGGCTACACCTTC.

The chain links TRBV3-1 to TRBJ2-4; 13 bases align to TRBD2. The ends lost 1 base at V and 1 base at J; junction bases unmatched: 10. This CDR3 is built from 20 residues. Germline values: CDR1 LGHDT, CDR2 YNNKEL (reference sequence). The CDR3 DNA follows: TGTGCCAGCAGCCAAGTGCGACTAGCGGGGGGAAGAAGTGCCAAAAACATTCAGTACTTC. Its protein is CASSQVRLAGGRSAKNIQYF.

This clonotype was detected ten times or more. J is TRBJ1-1 and V is TRBV7-3, with D uncertain. The CDR3 extends over 13 amino acids. Germline V gene lookup returns CDR1 SGHTA and CDR2 FQGTGA. Trimming left V 2 bases short and J 5 bases short, with 9 bases between. CDR3 sequence: CASSLLRETEAFF. CDR3 coding DNA: TGTGCCAGCAGCTTACTAAGGGAAACTGAAGCTTTCTTT.

This chain joins TRBV29-1 and TRBJ1-1, with a weak D call TRBD1 (5 bases). Trimming removed 3 bases from V and 11 bases from J, with 13 bases in between. CDR1 and CDR2 (germline): SQVTM, ANQGSEA. This CDR3 has 11 amino acids. The CDR3 loop reads CSVDGALHAFF. The CDR3 DNA reads as TGCAGCGTTGACGGGGCCCTCCACGCTTTCTTT.

This clonotype was detected only a few times. The chain combines TRBV6-5 with TRBJ2-2; possibly TRBD2 for D (6 bases). The V end lost 2 bases, the J end lost 4 bases, and 11 bases lay between the germline ends. In germline, CDR1 is MNHEY, CDR2 SVGAGI. The CDR3 length is 15 residues. The CDR3, as DNA: TGTGCCAGCAGTTACGGCGGGGCGGGCACCGGGGAGCTGTTTTTT. This translates into CASSYGGAGTGELFF.